The clone carrying this T cell receptor beta chain occurred once. Its antigen is unknown. Compared with germline, one end of the junction differs, possibly owing to a read error. This sample is drawn from a study of shared clonotypes between healthy human individuals. Study as a whole: Each donor contributed plates that comprised three CD4 naive, three CD4 memory, two CD8 naive and one CD8 memory.

Splitting of each subset's genomic DNA was done evenly across several immunoSEQ plates. Only in-frame clones appear in the TCRdb table, and some are missing; sequencing was by immunoSEQ multiplex PCR. The sample shows 2 million or so clones, roughly 95% of them seen only once. The study, taken as a whole, reports: The sharing of 4.5% to 5% of naive CD4 clonotypes was seen across several donors. Non-shared clonotypes displayed generation probabilities falling below those of clonotypes present in all four donors.

The sample taken for sequencing was naive CD4+ T cells sorted from blood. Subset in this sample: CD45RA+ positively selected. The source of this sequence is a young man in good health.

The DNA for the CDR3 is TGTGCTAGCAGCCAAGACACTCTTGGGAACGAGCAGTACTTC. Protein: CASSQDTLGNEQYF. The rearrangement links TRBV7-7 to TRBJ2-7; unclear D gene. The CDR3 runs 14 residues. CDR1 is SSHAT and CDR2 is FNYEAQ in the germline V gene (reference sequence).